One sample yielded the 4 T cell receptor beta chains listed below, sequenced in a study of T cell changes during pregnancy in multiple sclerosis. Using immunoSEQ multiplex PCR, the repertoire was profiled, and TCRdb retains in-frame clones only, with some absent. The table lists approximately 51,000 clones, approximately 94% of them singletons. This material consisted of CD4+ T cells from peripheral blood mononuclear cells, taken in the second trimester of pregnancy. The source of these receptors is a female donor with multiple sclerosis, enrolled in a pregnancy study.

CDR3 nucleotides: TGTGCCAGCAGCTTAGCCGGGACTAGCCCCACCGGGGAGCTGTTTTTT. This encodes CASSLAGTSPTGELFF. The J gene is TRBJ2-2, the V gene TRBV13; 9 bases map to TRBD2. J was trimmed by 4 bases and V by 1 base; bases with no gene match: 4. Germline V gene data show CDR1 as PRHDT and CDR2 as FYEKMQ (reference sequence). The CDR3 sequence is 16 residues long.

The V gene is TRBV19, the J gene TRBJ2-3; 9 bases are a match to TRBD1. There are 13 residues in the CDR3. Per germline, CDR1 LNHDA and CDR2 SQIVND (reference sequence). With V trimmed by 8 bases and J by 2 bases, 2 bases remained unmatched. For the CDR3, the DNA is TGTGCCAGTGGGGACAGGGTCACAGATACGCAGTATTTT. As protein: CASGDRVTDTQYF.

The chain joins TRBV7-2 to TRBJ2-1; the D gene is possibly TRBD1 (6 bases). The germline V gene has CDR1 SGHTA and CDR2 FQGNSA. V lost 5 bases and J 5 bases, leaving 13 bases between the germline ends. CDR3 size: 14 residues. CDR3 region: CASSPYPGDNEQFF. The CDR3 DNA sequence: TGTGCCAGCAGCCCCTACCCAGGGGACAATGAGCAGTTCTTC.

V usage is TRBV12-5 and J usage is TRBJ2-5; tentatively, D is TRBD1 (5 bases). This CDR3 is built from 13 residues. The V end was cut by 1 base, the J end by 2 bases, with 5 bases between. Germline V gene data show CDR1 as LGHNT and CDR2 as FRNRAP. CDR3 in DNA: TGTGCTAGTGGTTTGGGACAGCAAGAGACCCAGTACTTC. Translated: CASGLGQQETQYF.